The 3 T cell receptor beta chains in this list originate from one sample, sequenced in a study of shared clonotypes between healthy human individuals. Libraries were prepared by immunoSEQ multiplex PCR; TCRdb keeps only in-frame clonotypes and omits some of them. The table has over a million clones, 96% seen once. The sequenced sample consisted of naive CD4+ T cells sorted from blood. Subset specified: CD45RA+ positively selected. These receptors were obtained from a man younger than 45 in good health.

The CDR3 coding sequence is TGTGCCAGCAGTCGGAGGGCAGGTCCAGCCTACGAGCAGTACTTC. Translation: CASSRRAGPAYEQYF. V is TRBV28 and J is TRBJ2-7; the D gene is possibly TRBD2 (6 bases). Trimming took off 5 bases at V and 2 bases at J, with 16 bases between the two ends. CDR1 and CDR2 from the germline V gene are MDHEN and SYDVKM. The CDR3 runs to 15 residues.

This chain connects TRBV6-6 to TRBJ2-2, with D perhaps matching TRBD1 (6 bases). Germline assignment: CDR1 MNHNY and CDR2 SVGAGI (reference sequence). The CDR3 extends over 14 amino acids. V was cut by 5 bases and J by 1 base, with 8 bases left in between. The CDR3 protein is CASSRTENTGELFF. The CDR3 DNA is TGTGCCAGCAGTCGGACAGAGAACACCGGGGAGCTGTTTTTT.

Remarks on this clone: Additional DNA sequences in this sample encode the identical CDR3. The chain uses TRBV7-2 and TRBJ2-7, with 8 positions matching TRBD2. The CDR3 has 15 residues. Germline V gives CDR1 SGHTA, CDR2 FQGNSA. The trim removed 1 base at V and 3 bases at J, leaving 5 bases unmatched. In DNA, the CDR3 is TGTGCCAGCAGCTTAGGGTTAGCGGGATACTACGAGCAGTACTTC. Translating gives CASSLGLAGYYEQYF.